A selection of T cell receptor beta chains follows, all from one sample in a study of OX40 agonist ivuxolimab in advanced cancers. Sequencing used immunoSEQ multiplex PCR; TCRdb keeps in-frame clones, though not all of them. Here the sample spans about 48,000 clones, roughly four fifths being singletons. Here the sequenced sample was CD4+ or CD8+ T cells sorted from blood, taken in a trial of the OX40 agonist ivuxolimab. These receptor sequences come from an adult with an advanced solid tumor such as melanoma, head and neck, liver or kidney cancer. CDR3s include the opening cysteine and the closing phenylalanine or tryptophan. D genes are given only for firm matches. Size is omitted from some rows. Given values are once, few, many or a class for expanded clones.

J gene | V gene | D gene | clone size | CDR3 DNA | CDR3 protein
TRBJ1-2 | TRBV5-6 | NA | NA | TGTGCCAGCAGCCTTCGGACAGAAATCCCCCCATTTGGCTATGGCTACACCTTC | CASSLRTEIPPFGYGYTF
TRBJ2-3 | TRBV29-1 | TRBD2 | NA | TGCAGCGTTGATTCGGCGGGGGGTAACACAGATACGCAGTATTTT | CSVDSAGGNTDTQYF
TRBJ2-7 | TRBV7-2 | TRBD1 | NA | TGTGCCAGCAGTTGGGACAGGAATTACGAGCAGTACTTC | CASSWDRNYEQYF
TRBJ1-1 | TRBV6-4 | TRBD1 | NA | TGTGCCAGCAGGAGAGGGGGCTCAGACACTGAAGCTTTCTTT | CASRRGGSDTEAFF
TRBJ2-3 | TRBV9 | TRBD1 | NA | TGTGCCAGCAGCGCTATGACAGGGCGCACAGATACGCAGTATTTT | CASSAMTGRTDTQYF
TRBJ2-3 | TRBV28 | TRBD2 | NA | TGTGCCAGCAGTACTAGCGGGGGGGCCGGAGATACGCAGTATTTT | CASSTSGGAGDTQYF
TRBJ2-7 | TRBV10-1 | NA | NA | TGCGCCAGCAGTGAGGGGCCTCCCTACGAGCAGTACTTC | CASSEGPPYEQYF
TRBJ2-7 | TRBV2 | TRBD1 | NA | TGTGCCAGCAGCGCCACCCTGTTAGGGGGCCTGAGCTCCTACGAGCAGTACTTC | CASSATLLGGLSSYEQYF
TRBJ1-3 | TRBV6-5 | TRBD1 | NA | TGTGCCAGCAGTTACGCAGGGACAGCTCTCGGAAACACCATATATTTT | CASSYAGTALGNTIYF
TRBJ1-4 | TRBV4-2 | NA | NA | TGTGCCAGCAGCCAAGGCCAGTTTAATGAAAAACTGTTTTTT | CASSQGQFNEKLFF
TRBJ1-1 | TRBV6-5 | NA | NA | TGTGCCAGCAGTTACAACAGGTATAACAGCGCTGAAGCTTTCTTT | CASSYNRYNSAEAFF
TRBJ1-2 | TRBV25-1 | NA | once | TGTGCCAGCAGTGACCCTTTGCTTAGCTACACCTTC | CASSDPLLSYTF
TRBJ1-6 | TRBV9 | NA | NA | TGTGCCAGCAGCGAGGGGGTTACTTATAATTCACCCCTCCACTTT | CASSEGVTYNSPLHF
TRBJ2-7 | TRBV11-3 | TRBD1 | once | TGTGCCAGCAGCTTGACGGGACAGGGGGCGAGTGAGCAGTACTTC | CASSLTGQGASEQYF
TRBJ1-6 | TRBV25-1 | NA | NA | TGTGCCAGCAGTACCATCGGGGAGGGAAGACCCCTCCACTTT | CASSTIGEGRPLHF
TRBJ1-6 | TRBV19 | NA | NA | TGTGCCAGTAGTCCAGGGCCCCGGGTTGGGGTCGTGTGGGACCATAATTCACCCCTCCACTTT | CASSPGPRVGVVWDHNSPLHF
TRBJ2-3 | TRBV6-1 | TRBD1 | few | TGTGCCAGCAGTTTCGGACAGGGGAGCCCAGATACGCAGTATTTT | CASSFGQGSPDTQYF
TRBJ2-2 | TRBV6-6 | NA | NA | TGTGCCAGCAGGGTAACAGGGTCCACCGGGGAGCTGTTTTTT | CASRVTGSTGELFF
TRBJ2-5 | TRBV27 | TRBD1 | NA | TGTGCCAGCAGTAAACAGGGGAGAGAGACCCAGTACTTC | CASSKQGRETQYF
TRBJ1-3 | TRBV11-2 | NA | NA | TGTGCCAGCAGCGGGGCAAGGAGGGACACCATATATTTT | CASSGARRDTIYF
TRBJ1-2 | TRBV15 | NA | NA | TGTGCCACCAGCAGAGATCTTCAGGGGTATGGCTACACCTTC | CATSRDLQGYGYTF
TRBJ1-2 | TRBV5-6 | NA | NA | TGTGCCAGCAGCCCGGCCGGCCCCTATGGCTACACCTTC | CASSPAGPYGYTF
TRBJ2-1 | TRBV6-5 | NA | NA | TGTGCCAGCAGTTACTCCCTAGTACGGGGCTACAATGAGCAGTTCTTC | CASSYSLVRGYNEQFF
TRBJ1-1 | TRBV29-1 | NA | NA | TGCAGCGTTGGGTCCAGGTCCTTAACTGAAGCTTTCTTT | CSVGSRSLTEAFF